This is a list of T cell receptor beta chains from one sample in a study of response to subunit inactivated influenza vaccine. TCRdb re-derived calls from the RT-PCR reads in MiXCR, one entry per CDR3 protein. The sample has hundreds of thousands of distinct CDR3 sequences; around 20% are singletons. The source was PBMCs from blood, collected roughly 5 days after vaccination. These receptors originate from a middle-aged man who received an inactivated influenza vaccine. The CDR3 runs from the conserved cysteine through the conserved F or W. Each record gives: V gene, J gene, D gene, clone size, CDR3 DNA, CDR3 protein. D genes are given only for firm matches. Expanded clones are given a class, and other clones once, few, many or no size at all.

v_gene: TRBV29-1; j_gene: TRBJ2-7; d_gene: .; abundance: .; CDR3nt: TGCAGCGCGGGTGGGGTACCGTTCCAGTACTTC; CDR3aa: CSAGGVPFQYF
v_gene: TRBV15; j_gene: TRBJ2-5; d_gene: .; abundance: few; CDR3nt: TGTGCCACCAGCAGATCGCGGGGTGAGACCCAGTACTTC; CDR3aa: CATSRSRGETQYF
v_gene: TRBV6-1; j_gene: TRBJ2-3; d_gene: TRBD2; abundance: .; CDR3nt: TGTGCCAGCCCGTCAGGGAGGGCCTCTAGCACAGATACGCAGTATTTT; CDR3aa: CASPSGRASSTDTQYF
v_gene: TRBV4-1; j_gene: TRBJ1-2; d_gene: .; abundance: .; CDR3nt: TGCGCCAGCAGCCGGGAACGACAGGCCGGCTATGGCTACACCTTC; CDR3aa: CASSRERQAGYGYTF
v_gene: TRBV6-5; j_gene: TRBJ2-1; d_gene: .; abundance: .; CDR3nt: TGTGCCAGCAGTTACTCTTGGGGTAACAATGAGCAGTTCTTC; CDR3aa: CASSYSWGNNEQFF
v_gene: TRBV20-1; j_gene: TRBJ2-5; d_gene: TRBD1; abundance: few; CDR3nt: TGCAGTGCTAGAGAGGGACAGGGGAAAGAGACCCAGTACTTC; CDR3aa: CSAREGQGKETQYF
v_gene: TRBV24-1; j_gene: TRBJ2-7; d_gene: .; abundance: .; CDR3nt: TGTGCCACCAGTGACCCCGGGATAGCTCCCTACGAGCAGTACTTC; CDR3aa: CATSDPGIAPYEQYF
v_gene: TRBV12-3/TRBV12-4; j_gene: TRBJ1-6; d_gene: TRBD1; abundance: .; CDR3nt: TGTGCCAGCAGTTTACGCATTACAGGGGGCAAAACGCCCCTCCACTTT; CDR3aa: CASSLRITGGKTPLHF
v_gene: TRBV4-2; j_gene: TRBJ2-3; d_gene: .; abundance: few; CDR3nt: TGTGCCAGCAGCCAAGATCCCTACACAGATACGCAGTATTTT; CDR3aa: CASSQDPYTDTQYF
v_gene: TRBV4-1; j_gene: TRBJ1-5; d_gene: .; abundance: .; CDR3nt: TGCGCCAGCAGCCAAGCATGGAATAGCAATCAGCCCCAGCATTTT; CDR3aa: CASSQAWNSNQPQHF
v_gene: TRBV5-4; j_gene: TRBJ1-1; d_gene: .; abundance: .; CDR3nt: TGTGCCAGCCACCTCTTTGGGGAAGGCAACACTGAAGCTTTCTTT; CDR3aa: CASHLFGEGNTEAFF
v_gene: TRBV4-1; j_gene: TRBJ2-4; d_gene: .; abundance: few; CDR3nt: TGCGCCAGCAGCGTGCAAGGGGACATTCAGTACTTC; CDR3aa: CASSVQGDIQYF
v_gene: TRBV6-1; j_gene: TRBJ1-6; d_gene: .; abundance: .; CDR3nt: TGTGCCAGCTACGCGGGGAATAATTCACCCCTCCACTTT; CDR3aa: CASYAGNNSPLHF
v_gene: TRBV12-3/TRBV12-4; j_gene: TRBJ2-1; d_gene: TRBD2; abundance: .; CDR3nt: TGTGCCAGCAGGATTGCCCTCGGGACTAGCGGATACAATGAGCAGTTCTTC; CDR3aa: CASRIALGTSGYNEQFF
v_gene: TRBV6-2/TRBV6-3; j_gene: TRBJ2-3; d_gene: TRBD2; abundance: .; CDR3nt: TGTGCCAGCAGCCCTGGACTAGCGGGGGGGCCAGATACGCAGTATTTT; CDR3aa: CASSPGLAGGPDTQYF
v_gene: TRBV7-8; j_gene: TRBJ2-3; d_gene: .; abundance: few; CDR3nt: TGTGCCAGCAGCTTAGAACTAGATGGAAGTGCGTGGTATTTT; CDR3aa: CASSLELDGSAWYF
v_gene: TRBV20-1; j_gene: TRBJ1-4; d_gene: .; abundance: .; CDR3nt: TGCAGTGCTCTGGTCGGGGACGGAAAACTGTTTTTT; CDR3aa: CSALVGDGKLFF
v_gene: TRBV5-1; j_gene: TRBJ1-2; d_gene: .; abundance: many; CDR3nt: TGCGCCAGCAGCCCCACCGATATCCGACAAGGCTACACCTTC; CDR3aa: CASSPTDIRQGYTF
v_gene: TRBV20-1; j_gene: TRBJ2-5; d_gene: TRBD1; abundance: .; CDR3nt: TGCAGTGCTGATACCTCAGGGGGAAGGGCGACCCAGTACTTC; CDR3aa: CSADTSGGRATQYF
v_gene: TRBV18; j_gene: TRBJ2-1; d_gene: TRBD1; abundance: few; CDR3nt: TGTGCCAGCTCTGACAGGGCCCAGCAGTTCTTC; CDR3aa: CASSDRAQQFF
v_gene: TRBV7-2; j_gene: TRBJ2-1; d_gene: TRBD2; abundance: .; CDR3nt: TGTGCCAGCAGCCCCTGGGGGGGGACTCGGGTTTACAATGAGCAGTTCTTC; CDR3aa: CASSPWGGTRVYNEQFF
v_gene: TRBV20-1; j_gene: TRBJ2-1; d_gene: TRBD2; abundance: few; CDR3nt: TGCAGTGCTAGTGGTAGCGGGATCACCTACAATGAGCAGTTCTTC; CDR3aa: CSASGSGITYNEQFF
v_gene: TRBV19; j_gene: TRBJ2-1; d_gene: .; abundance: .; CDR3nt: TGTGCCAGTAGTATAGGGGTCTACAATGAGCAGTTCTTC; CDR3aa: CASSIGVYNEQFF
v_gene: TRBV7-2; j_gene: TRBJ2-1; d_gene: .; abundance: .; CDR3nt: TGTGCCAGCAGCATCAACTCTGCTAGCGTCTATAATGAGCAGTTCTTC; CDR3aa: CASSINSASVYNEQFF
v_gene: TRBV24-1; j_gene: TRBJ2-1; d_gene: .; abundance: few; CDR3nt: TGTGCCACCAGTGACCGGACTTTAAATGAGCAGTTCTTC; CDR3aa: CATSDRTLNEQFF
v_gene: TRBV21-1; j_gene: TRBJ2-7; d_gene: .; abundance: few; CDR3nt: TGTGCCAGCACCCTTAAGGGACAGGGTAACAAATACTCCTACGAGCAGTACTTC; CDR3aa: CASTLKGQGNKYSYEQYF
v_gene: TRBV7-3; j_gene: TRBJ2-3; d_gene: TRBD2; abundance: .; CDR3nt: TGTGCCAGCAGCTCCCCAGGACTAGCTAGCACAGATACGCAGTATTTT; CDR3aa: CASSSPGLASTDTQYF
v_gene: TRBV12-3/TRBV12-4; j_gene: TRBJ2-2; d_gene: .; abundance: many; CDR3nt: TGTGCCAGCAGTCGCGATATGGTAGCCGGGGAGCTGTTTTTT; CDR3aa: CASSRDMVAGELFF